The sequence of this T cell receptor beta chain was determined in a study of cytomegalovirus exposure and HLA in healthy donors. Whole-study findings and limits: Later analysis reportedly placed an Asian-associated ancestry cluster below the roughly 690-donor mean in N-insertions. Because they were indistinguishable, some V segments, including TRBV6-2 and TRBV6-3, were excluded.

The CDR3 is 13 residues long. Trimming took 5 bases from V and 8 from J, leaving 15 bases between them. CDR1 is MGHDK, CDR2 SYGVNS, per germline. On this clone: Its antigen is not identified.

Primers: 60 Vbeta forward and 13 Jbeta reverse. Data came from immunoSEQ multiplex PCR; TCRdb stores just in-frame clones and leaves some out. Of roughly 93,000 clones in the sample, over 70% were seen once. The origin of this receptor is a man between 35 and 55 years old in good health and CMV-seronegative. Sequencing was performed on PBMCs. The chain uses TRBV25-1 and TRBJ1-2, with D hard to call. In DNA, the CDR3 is TGTGCCAGCAGTAAGACAATGGGCCGAGGCTACACCTTC. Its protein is CASSKTMGRGYTF.